This record looks at one T cell receptor beta chain sequence and its context. As yet, its antigen is unknown. This sample is drawn from a study of early T cells in non-severe SARS-CoV-2 infection. Whole-study results and caveats: Matches to VDJdb favored anti-spike CD8 responses and missed private and CD4 specificities.

CDR3 length: 12 amino acids. With 0 bases removed from V and 5 bases from J, the gap between germline ends came to 4 bases. CDR1 SGDLS and CDR2 YYNGEE come from the germline V gene. Unique molecular identifiers were added to individual cDNA molecules. Using its own MiXCR run on the 5' RACE reads, TCRdb lists one record per CDR3 protein. The table includes tens of thousands of distinct CDR3 sequences, approximately 10% detected once. The sample was whole blood, taken at baseline. V and J are TRBV9 and TRBJ2-3; D ambiguous. This clonotype was sampled from an adult who was a healthcare worker with PCR-confirmed SARS-CoV-2 infection or an uninfected control (not recorded which). In DNA, the CDR3 is TGTGCCAGCAGCGTAGCGGAAGATACGCAGTATTTT. This gives the protein CASSVAEDTQYF.